The 14 T cell receptor beta chains given below trace back to one sample, sequenced in a study of blood T cell repertoires in COVID-19. Profiling relied on immunoSEQ multiplex PCR, and the TCRdb table lists in-frame clones only, not all of them. The sample has roughly 140,000 clones, more than 70% seen once. The source material was peripheral blood. The receptors stem from a middle-aged man with active or convalescent COVID-19.

This clone was recorded a few times. V usage is TRBV5-1 and J usage is TRBJ2-7, with D possibly being TRBD2 (5 bases). Germline CDR1 reads SGHRS; CDR2 reads YFSETQ. CDR3 length: 11 amino acids. Trimming cost V 4 bases and J 7 bases, with 9 bases left between them. The CDR3 nucleotides are TGCGCCAGCAGCCCGGGGTGGGAGCAGTACTTC. Translating it yields CASSPGWEQYF.

This chain connects TRBV18 to TRBJ1-2; no clear D gene. CDR3 size: 14 residues. V lost 2 bases and J 7 bases, leaving 14 bases between the germline ends. Germline V gene sequence: CDR1 KGHSH, CDR2 LQKENI. The CDR3 sequence is CASSPSDSRGGYTF. The DNA for the CDR3 is TGTGCCAGCTCACCATCGGACTCCAGAGGTGGCTACACCTTC.

The chain links TRBV15 to TRBJ1-1; TRBD1 matches at 10 bases. The CDR3 is 14 amino acids. Losses at the gene ends were 0 bases for V and 8 bases for J; bases not matched to a gene: 3. Germline values: CDR1 LNHNV, CDR2 YYDKDF (reference sequence). The DNA for the CDR3 is TGTGCCACCAGCAGAGATCGACAGGGGGCCGAAGCTTTCTTT. Amino acids: CATSRDRQGAEAFF.

This clone was counted between two and nine times. The rearrangement links TRBV29-1 to TRBJ1-5; the D is unclear. The ends were cut back, 4 bases at V and 2 bases at J, with 12 bases in the middle. The CDR3 totals 14 residues. The germline V gene has CDR1 SQVTM and CDR2 ANQGSEA. CDR3 bases: TGCAGCGTTGCCGGGAACAATGGCAATCAGCCCCAGCATTTT. Translating gives CSVAGNNGNQPQHF.

Notes on this clone: This sample also contains other DNA sequences that code for the same CDR3. The chain uses TRBV9 and TRBJ1-1; D gene unclear. Deletions cut 0 bases from V and 1 base from J, with 7 bases between. This CDR3 spans 14 amino acids. The germline V gene encodes CDR1 SGDLS and CDR2 YYNGEE. The CDR3 DNA follows: TGTGCCAGCAGCGTAGGCTCGGGGAACACTGAAGCTTTCTTT. It specifies CASSVGSGNTEAFF.

The rearrangement joins TRBV27 to TRBJ2-3; 9 bases fit TRBD2. Germline loops: CDR1 MNHEY, CDR2 SMNVEV (reference sequence). This CDR3 spans 16 amino acids. With V trimmed by 4 bases and J by 3 bases, 8 bases remained unmatched. CDR3 amino acids: CASSSRSGRKTDTQYF. CDR3 coding DNA: TGTGCCAGCAGTTCGAGAAGCGGGAGGAAGACAGATACGCAGTATTTT.

This chain uses TRBV18 with TRBJ1-2, with D unresolved. Germline CDR1 is KGHSH and CDR2 is LQKENI. V lost 1 base and J lost 3, with 6 bases in between. This CDR3 region has 13 residues. CDR3 DNA: TGTGCCAGCTCACCACAGAGGCACTATGGCTACACCTTC. Translating it yields CASSPQRHYGYTF.

The CDR3 coding sequence is TGTGCCAGCAGTTACTCACTTCGCCGACCTAGCGGGAGGATGAATGAGCAGTTCTTC. It encodes CASSYSLRRPSGRMNEQFF. The chain couples TRBV6-7 to TRBJ2-1, with 11 positions matching TRBD2. TRBV6-7 is labeled an ORF, and its function is uncertain. The CDR3 runs to 19 residues. The V and J ends lost 0 bases and 7 bases, in that order; junction bases with no gene match: 14.

The rearrangement uses TRBV3-1 (or the pseudogene TRBV3-2) and TRBJ1-5, with D tentatively TRBD1 (5 bases). V was clipped by 1 base and J by 6 bases, with 10 bases between them. CDR1 LGHDT and CDR2 YNNKEL come from the germline V gene (reference sequence). This CDR3 spans 14 amino acids. This CDR3 reads CASSQAGFTQPQHF. The CDR3, as DNA: TGTGCCAGCAGCCAAGCAGGGTTCACTCAGCCCCAGCATTTT.

This clone was observed a handful of times. The rearrangement links TRBV11-2 to TRBJ2-7; TRBD2 agrees at 8 bases. Germline values: CDR1 SGHAT, CDR2 FQNNGV. This CDR3 has 14 amino acids. With V trimmed by 4 bases and J by 2 bases, 4 bases remained unmatched. This chain's CDR3 is CASSSSGRTYEQYF. The CDR3 DNA reads as TGTGCCAGCAGCTCGAGCGGGAGAACCTACGAGCAGTACTTC.

This chain links TRBV15 with TRBJ2-7; TRBD2 might be the D (6 bases). Trimming pared 0 bases from V and 2 bases from J, leaving 20 bases between. CDR3 size: 18 residues. The V gene's germline CDR1 is LNHNV and CDR2 YYDKDF (reference sequence). CDR3 sequence (DNA): TGTGCCACCAGCAGAGAGGGGCCGGGAGCGAGACTGACCTACGAGCAGTACTTC. This sequence encodes CATSREGPGARLTYEQYF.

This clone appeared a single time. V gene TRBV28 combines with J gene TRBJ2-7; tentatively, D is TRBD1 (6 bases). There are 14 residues in the CDR3. Germline loops: CDR1 MDHEN, CDR2 SYDVKM. The ends were cut back, 3 bases at V and 4 bases at J, with 13 bases in the middle. CDR3 residues: CASSFLGAAYEQYF. DNA of the CDR3: TGTGCCAGCAGTTTTTTGGGGGCGGCTTACGAGCAGTACTTC.

The sample holds one count of this clone. The chain couples TRBV7-2 to TRBJ1-5; 10 nucleotides match TRBD1. The CDR3 has 15 residues. The germline V gene has CDR1 SGHTA and CDR2 FQGNSA. V was clipped by 0 bases and J by 6 bases; unmatched bases: 2. CDR3 sequence (DNA): TGTGCCAGCAGCTTAGCGACAGGGGGCGTTCAGCCCCAGCATTTT. This codes for CASSLATGGVQPQHF. The whole variable domain, filled in from reference TRBV7-2 and TRBJ1-5, reads GAGVSQSPSNKVTEKGKDVELRCDPISGHTALYWYRQSLGQGLEFLIYFQGNSAPDKSGLPSDRFSAERTGGSVSTLTIQRTQQEDSAVYLCASSLATGGVQPQHFGDGTRLSIL.

The V gene is TRBV16, the J gene TRBJ1-4; weak D call: TRBD1 (5 bases). Germline V lookup: CDR1 KGHSY, CDR2 FQNENV. CDR3 length: 16 amino acids. V was cut by 2 bases and J by 0 bases, with 10 bases left in between. CDR3 residues: CASSQEQTATNEKLFF. The CDR3 nucleotides read TGTGCCAGCAGCCAAGAGCAGACAGCAACTAATGAAAAACTGTTTTTT.